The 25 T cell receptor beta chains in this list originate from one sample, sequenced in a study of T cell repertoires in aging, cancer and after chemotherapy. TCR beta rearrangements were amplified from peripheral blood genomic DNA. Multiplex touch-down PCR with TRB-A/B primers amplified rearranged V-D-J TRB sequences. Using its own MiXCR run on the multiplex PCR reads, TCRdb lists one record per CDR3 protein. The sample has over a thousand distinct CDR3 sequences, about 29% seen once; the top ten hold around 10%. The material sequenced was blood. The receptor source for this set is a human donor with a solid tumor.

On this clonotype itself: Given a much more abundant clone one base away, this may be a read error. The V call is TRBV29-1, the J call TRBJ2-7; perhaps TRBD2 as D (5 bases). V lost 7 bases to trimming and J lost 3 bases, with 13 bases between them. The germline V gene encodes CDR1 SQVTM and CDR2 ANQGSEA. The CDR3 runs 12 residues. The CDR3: CSGPLDYYEQYF. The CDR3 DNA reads TGCAGCGGCCCCTTAGACTACTACGAGCAGTACTTC.

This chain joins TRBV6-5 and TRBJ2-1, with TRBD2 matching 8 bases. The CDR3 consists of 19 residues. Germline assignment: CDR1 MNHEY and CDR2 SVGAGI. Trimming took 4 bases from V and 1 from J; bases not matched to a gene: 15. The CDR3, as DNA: TGTGCCAGCAGTTCCTTCTCCTCTAGCGGGCAGGGGTCCTACAATGAGCAGTTCTTC. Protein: CASSSFSSSGQGSYNEQFF.

DNA of the CDR3: TGTGCCAGCAGCTCGGGACAGGGGGCCCTAAATGGCTACACCTTC. It specifies CASSSGQGALNGYTF. The chain joins TRBV12-3 or TRBV12-4 to TRBJ1-2, with 12 bases lining up with TRBD1. There are 15 residues in the CDR3. V gave up 6 bases and J gave up 6 bases; unmatched junction bases: 8.

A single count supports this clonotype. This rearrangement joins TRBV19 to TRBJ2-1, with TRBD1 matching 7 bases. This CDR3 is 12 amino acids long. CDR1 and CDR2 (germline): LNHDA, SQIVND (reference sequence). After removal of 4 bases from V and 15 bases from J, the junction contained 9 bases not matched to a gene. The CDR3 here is CASSTWTGVRFF. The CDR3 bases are TGTGCCAGTAGTACCTGGACAGGTGTGAGGTTCTTC.

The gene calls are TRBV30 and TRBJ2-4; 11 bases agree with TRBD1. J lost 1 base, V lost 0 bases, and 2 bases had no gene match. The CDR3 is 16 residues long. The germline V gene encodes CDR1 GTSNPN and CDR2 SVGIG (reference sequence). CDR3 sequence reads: CAWSVGQGVAKNIQYF. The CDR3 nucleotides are TGTGCCTGGAGTGTGGGACAGGGGGTCGCCAAAAACATTCAGTACTTC. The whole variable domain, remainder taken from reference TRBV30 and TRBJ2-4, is SQTIHQWPATLVQPVGSPLSLECTVEGTSNPNLYWYRQAAGRGLQLLFYSVGIGQISSEVPQNLSASRPQDRQFILSSKKLLLSDSGFYLCAWSVGQGVAKNIQYFGAGTRLSVL.

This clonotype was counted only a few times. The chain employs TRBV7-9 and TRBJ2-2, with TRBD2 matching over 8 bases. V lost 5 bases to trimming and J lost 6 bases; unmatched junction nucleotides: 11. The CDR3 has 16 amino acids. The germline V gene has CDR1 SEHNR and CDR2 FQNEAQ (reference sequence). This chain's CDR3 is CASSHPAGDIAGELFF. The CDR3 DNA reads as TGTGCCAGCAGCCACCCAGCGGGGGATATCGCCGGGGAGCTGTTTTTT. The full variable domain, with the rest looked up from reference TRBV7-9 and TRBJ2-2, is DTGVSQNPRHKITKRGQNVTFRCDPISEHNRLYWYRQTLGQGPEFLTYFQNEAQLEKSRLLSDRFSAERPKGSFSTLEIQRTEQGDSAMYLCASSHPAGDIAGELFFGEGSRLTVL.

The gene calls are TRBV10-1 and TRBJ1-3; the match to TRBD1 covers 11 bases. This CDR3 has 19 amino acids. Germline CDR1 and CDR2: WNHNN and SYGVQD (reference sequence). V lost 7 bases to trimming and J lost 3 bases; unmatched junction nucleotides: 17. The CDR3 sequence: CASIGRDRGISYSGNTIYF. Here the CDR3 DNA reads TGCGCCAGCATAGGCCGGGACAGGGGGATCTCTTATAGTGGAAACACCATATATTTT.

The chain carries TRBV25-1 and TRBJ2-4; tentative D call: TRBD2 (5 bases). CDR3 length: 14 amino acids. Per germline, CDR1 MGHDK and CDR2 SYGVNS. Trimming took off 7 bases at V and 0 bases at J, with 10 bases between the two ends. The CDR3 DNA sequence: TGTGCCAGCACCGAGGGTGGAGCCAAAAACATTCAGTACTTC. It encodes CASTEGGAKNIQYF.

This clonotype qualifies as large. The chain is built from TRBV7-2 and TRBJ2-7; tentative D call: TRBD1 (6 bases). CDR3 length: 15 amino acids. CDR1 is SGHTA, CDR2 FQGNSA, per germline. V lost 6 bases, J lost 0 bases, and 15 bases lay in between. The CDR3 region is CASRPGGQSSYEQYF. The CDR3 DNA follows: TGTGCCAGCAGGCCAGGAGGACAGTCCTCCTACGAGCAGTACTTC.

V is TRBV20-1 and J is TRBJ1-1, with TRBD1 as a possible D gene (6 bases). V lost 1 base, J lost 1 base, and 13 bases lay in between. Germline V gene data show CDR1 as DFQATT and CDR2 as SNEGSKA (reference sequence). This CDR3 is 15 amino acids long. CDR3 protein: CSARVSGAGNTEAFF. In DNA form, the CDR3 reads TGCAGTGCTAGAGTATCAGGGGCAGGGAACACTGAAGCTTTCTTT.

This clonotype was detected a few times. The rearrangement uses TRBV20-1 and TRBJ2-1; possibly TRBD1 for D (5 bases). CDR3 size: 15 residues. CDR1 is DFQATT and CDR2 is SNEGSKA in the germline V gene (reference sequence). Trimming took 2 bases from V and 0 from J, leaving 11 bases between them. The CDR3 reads CSARRTRSSYNEQFF. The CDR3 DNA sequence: TGCAGTGCTAGAAGGACACGGAGCTCCTACAATGAGCAGTTCTTC.

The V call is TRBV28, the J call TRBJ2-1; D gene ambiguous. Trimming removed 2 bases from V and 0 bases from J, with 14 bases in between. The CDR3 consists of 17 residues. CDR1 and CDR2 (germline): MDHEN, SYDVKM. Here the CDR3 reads CASSLPRQAFSYNEQFF. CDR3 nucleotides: TGTGCCAGCAGTTTACCGCGACAAGCCTTCTCCTACAATGAGCAGTTCTTC.

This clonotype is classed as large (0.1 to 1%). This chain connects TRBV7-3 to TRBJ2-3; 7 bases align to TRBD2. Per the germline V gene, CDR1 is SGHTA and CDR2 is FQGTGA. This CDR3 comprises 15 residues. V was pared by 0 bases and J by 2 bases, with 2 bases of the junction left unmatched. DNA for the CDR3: TGTGCCAGCAGCTTAACCAGCGGGGCCACAGATACGCAGTATTTT. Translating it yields CASSLTSGATDTQYF.

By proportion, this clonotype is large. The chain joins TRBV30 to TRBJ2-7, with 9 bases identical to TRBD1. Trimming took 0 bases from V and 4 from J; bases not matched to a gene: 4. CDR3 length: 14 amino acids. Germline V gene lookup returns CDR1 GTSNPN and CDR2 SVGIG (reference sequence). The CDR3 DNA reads TGTGCCTGGAGTGTAGGGACAGGGAGTTACGAGCAGTACTTC. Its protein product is CAWSVGTGSYEQYF.

The CDR3 region is CSAKIPASEQYF. The DNA of the CDR3 is TGCAGTGCAAAAATACCAGCATCCGAGCAGTACTTC. The J gene is TRBJ2-7, the V gene TRBV20-1; D gene unclear. There are 12 residues in the CDR3. Trimming removed 6 bases from V and 6 bases from J, with 15 bases in between. Germline V gives CDR1 DFQATT, CDR2 SNEGSKA (reference sequence).

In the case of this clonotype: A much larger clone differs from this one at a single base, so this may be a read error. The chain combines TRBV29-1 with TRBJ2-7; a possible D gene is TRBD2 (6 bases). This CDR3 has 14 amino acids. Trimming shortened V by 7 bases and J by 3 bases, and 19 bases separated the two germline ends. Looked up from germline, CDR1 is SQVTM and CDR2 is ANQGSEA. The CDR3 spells CSAKGVGGDYEQYF. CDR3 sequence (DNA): TGCAGCGCCAAAGGGGTAGGCGGGGACTACGAGCAGTACTTC.

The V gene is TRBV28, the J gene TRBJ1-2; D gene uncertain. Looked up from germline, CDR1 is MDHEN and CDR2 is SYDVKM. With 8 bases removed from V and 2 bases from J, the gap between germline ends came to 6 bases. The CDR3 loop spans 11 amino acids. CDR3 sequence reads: CASAVNYGYTF. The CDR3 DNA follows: TGTGCCAGCGCGGTGAACTATGGCTACACCTTC.

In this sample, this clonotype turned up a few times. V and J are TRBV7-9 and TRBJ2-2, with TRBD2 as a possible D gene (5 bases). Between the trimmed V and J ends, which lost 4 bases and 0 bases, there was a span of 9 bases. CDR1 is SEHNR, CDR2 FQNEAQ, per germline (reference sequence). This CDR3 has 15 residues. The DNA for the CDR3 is TGTGCCAGCAGCTCAGCGGCCCCGAACACCGGGGAGCTGTTTTTT. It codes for CASSSAAPNTGELFF.

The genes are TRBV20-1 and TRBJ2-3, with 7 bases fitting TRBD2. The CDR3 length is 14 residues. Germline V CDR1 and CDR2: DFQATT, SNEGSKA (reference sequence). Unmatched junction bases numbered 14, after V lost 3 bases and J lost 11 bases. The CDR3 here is CSASPARGDEKQYF. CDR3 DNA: TGCAGTGCTAGCCCGGCACGGGGGGATGAGAAGCAGTATTTT.

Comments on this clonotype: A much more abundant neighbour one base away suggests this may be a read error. The CDR3 reads CARSSGLAEGEQYF. The CDR3 bases are TGTGCCAGAAGCTCCGGACTAGCGGAGGGGGAGCAGTACTTC. The gene calls are TRBV7-9 and TRBJ2-7; 10 nucleotides agree with TRBD2. The CDR3 loop spans 14 amino acids. Looked up from germline, CDR1 is SEHNR and CDR2 is FQNEAQ (reference sequence).

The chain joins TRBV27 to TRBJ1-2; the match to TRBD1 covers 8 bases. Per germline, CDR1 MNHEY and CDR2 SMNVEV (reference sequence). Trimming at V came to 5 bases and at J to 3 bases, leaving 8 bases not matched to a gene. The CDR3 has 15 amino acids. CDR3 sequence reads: CASSDVRGRDYGYTF. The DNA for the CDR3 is TGTGCCAGCAGTGACGTCAGGGGGCGCGACTATGGCTACACCTTC.

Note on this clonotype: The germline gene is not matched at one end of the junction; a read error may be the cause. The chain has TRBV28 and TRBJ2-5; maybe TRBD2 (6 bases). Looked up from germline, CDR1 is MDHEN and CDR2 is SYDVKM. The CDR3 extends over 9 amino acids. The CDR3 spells CASGDTQYF. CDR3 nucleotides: TGTGCTAGCGGTGACACCCAGTACTTT.

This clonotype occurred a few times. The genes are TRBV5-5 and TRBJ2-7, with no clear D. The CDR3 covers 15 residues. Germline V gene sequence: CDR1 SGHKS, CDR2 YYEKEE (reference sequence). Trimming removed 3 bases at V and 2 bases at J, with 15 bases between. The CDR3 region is CASSSWSMSAYEQYF. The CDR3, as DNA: TGTGCCAGCAGCTCCTGGAGTATGTCGGCCTACGAGCAGTACTTC. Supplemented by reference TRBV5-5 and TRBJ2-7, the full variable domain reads DAGVTQSPTHLIKTRGQQVTLRCSPISGHKSVSWYQQVLGQGPQFIFQYYEKEERGRGNFPDRFSARQFPNYSSELNVNALLLGDSALYLCASSSWSMSAYEQYFGPGTRLTVT.

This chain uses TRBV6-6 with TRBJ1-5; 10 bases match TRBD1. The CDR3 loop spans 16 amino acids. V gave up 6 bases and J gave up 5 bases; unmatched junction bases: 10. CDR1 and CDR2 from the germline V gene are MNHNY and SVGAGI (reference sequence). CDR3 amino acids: CASRTQGQGTYQPQHF. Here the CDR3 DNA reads TGTGCCAGCAGAACCCAGGGACAGGGGACGTATCAGCCCCAGCATTTT.

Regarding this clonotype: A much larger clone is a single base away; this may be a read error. The CDR3 is CASSLDSGLSDEQYF. Written as DNA, the CDR3 is TGTGCCAGCAGCTTAGATAGCGGCTTATCCGACGAGCAGTACTTC. The chain joins TRBV5-5 to TRBJ2-7; maybe TRBD2 (6 bases). CDR1 and CDR2 from the germline V gene are SGHKS and YYEKEE (reference sequence). The CDR3 spans 15 residues. V gave up 2 bases and J gave up 5 bases, with 17 bases separating them.